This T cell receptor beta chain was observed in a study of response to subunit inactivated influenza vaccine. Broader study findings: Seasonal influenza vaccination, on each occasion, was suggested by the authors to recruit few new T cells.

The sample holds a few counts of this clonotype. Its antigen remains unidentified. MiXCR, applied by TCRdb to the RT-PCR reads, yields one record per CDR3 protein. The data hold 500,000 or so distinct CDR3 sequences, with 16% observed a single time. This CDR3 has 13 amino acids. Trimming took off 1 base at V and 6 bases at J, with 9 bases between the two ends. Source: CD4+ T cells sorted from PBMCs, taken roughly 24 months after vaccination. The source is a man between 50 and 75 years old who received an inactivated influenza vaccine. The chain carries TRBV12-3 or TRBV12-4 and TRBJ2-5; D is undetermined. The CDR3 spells CASSLVYRQTQYF. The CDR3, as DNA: TGTGCCAGCAGTTTAGTCTACCGGCAGACCCAGTACTTC.